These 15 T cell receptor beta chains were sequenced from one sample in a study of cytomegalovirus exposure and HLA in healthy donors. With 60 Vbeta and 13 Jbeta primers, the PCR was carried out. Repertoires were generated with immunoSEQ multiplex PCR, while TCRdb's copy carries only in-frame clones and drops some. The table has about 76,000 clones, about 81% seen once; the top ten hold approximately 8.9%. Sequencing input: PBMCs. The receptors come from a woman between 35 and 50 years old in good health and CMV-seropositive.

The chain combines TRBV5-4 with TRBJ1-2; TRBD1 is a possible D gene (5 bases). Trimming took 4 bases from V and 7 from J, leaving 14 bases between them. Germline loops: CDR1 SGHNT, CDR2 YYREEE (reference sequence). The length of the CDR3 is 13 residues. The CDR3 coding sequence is TGTGCCAGCAGCCTGGGGCTTCTTCCTGGCTACACCTTC. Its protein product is CASSLGLLPGYTF.

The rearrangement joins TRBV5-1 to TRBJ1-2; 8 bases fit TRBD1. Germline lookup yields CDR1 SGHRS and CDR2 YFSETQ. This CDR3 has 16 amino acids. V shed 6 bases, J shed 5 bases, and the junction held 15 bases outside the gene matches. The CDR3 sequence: CASTEEGRGRVYGYTF. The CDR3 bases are TGCGCCAGCACCGAAGAAGGCAGGGGGCGAGTTTATGGCTACACCTTC.

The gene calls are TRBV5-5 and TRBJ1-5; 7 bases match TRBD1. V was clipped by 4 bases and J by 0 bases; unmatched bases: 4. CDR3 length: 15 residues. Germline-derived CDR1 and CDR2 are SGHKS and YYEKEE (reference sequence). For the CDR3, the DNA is TGTGCCAGCAGCAGGGACAGTTATAGCAATCAGCCCCAGCATTTT. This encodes CASSRDSYSNQPQHF.

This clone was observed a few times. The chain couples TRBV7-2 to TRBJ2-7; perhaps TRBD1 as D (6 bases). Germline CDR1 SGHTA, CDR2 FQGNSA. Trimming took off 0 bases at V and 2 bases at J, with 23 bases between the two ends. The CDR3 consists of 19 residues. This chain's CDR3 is CASSLAATRTALFTYEQYF. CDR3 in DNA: TGTGCCAGCAGCTTAGCAGCAACGAGGACAGCCCTGTTTACCTACGAGCAGTACTTC.

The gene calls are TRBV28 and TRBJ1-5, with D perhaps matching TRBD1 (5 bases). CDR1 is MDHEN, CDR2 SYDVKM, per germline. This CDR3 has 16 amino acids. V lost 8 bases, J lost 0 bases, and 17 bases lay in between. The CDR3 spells CASGHRGGNSNQPQHF. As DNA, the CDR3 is TGTGCCAGCGGCCATCGGGGGGGAAATAGCAATCAGCCCCAGCATTTT.

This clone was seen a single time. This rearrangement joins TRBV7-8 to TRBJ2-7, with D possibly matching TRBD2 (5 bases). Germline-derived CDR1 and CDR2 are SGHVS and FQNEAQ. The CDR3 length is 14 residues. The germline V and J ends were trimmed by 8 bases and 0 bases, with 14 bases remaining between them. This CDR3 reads CASEPGESSYEQYF. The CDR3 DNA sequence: TGTGCCAGCGAACCCGGGGAAAGCTCCTACGAGCAGTACTTC.

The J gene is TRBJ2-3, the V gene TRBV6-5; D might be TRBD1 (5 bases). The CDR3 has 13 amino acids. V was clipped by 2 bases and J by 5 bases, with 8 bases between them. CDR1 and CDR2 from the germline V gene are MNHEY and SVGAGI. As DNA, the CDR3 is TGTGCCAGCAGTTACCCGACAGAAGATACGCAGTATTTT. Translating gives CASSYPTEDTQYF.

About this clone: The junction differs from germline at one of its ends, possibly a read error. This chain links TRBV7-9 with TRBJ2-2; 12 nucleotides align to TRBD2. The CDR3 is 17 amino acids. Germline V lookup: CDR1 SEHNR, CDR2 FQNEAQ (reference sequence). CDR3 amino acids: CASSYTSGGPNTGELLF. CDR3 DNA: TGTGCCAGCAGCTACACTAGCGGGGGGCCGAACACCGGGGAGCTGCTTTTT.

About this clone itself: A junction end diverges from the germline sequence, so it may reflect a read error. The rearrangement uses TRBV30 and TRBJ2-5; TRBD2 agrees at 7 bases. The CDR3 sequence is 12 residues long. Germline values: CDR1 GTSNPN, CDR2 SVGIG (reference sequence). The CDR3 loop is CAWSGGVGGGDF. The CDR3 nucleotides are TGTGCCTGGAGTGGGGGAGTGGGGGGAGGGGACTTC.

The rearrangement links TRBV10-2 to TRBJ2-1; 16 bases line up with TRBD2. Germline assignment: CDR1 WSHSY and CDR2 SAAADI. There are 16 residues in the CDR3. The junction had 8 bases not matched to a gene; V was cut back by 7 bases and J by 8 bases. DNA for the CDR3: TGCGCCAGCACCACCGGGACTAGCGGGGGGGCCGATGAGCAGTTCTTC. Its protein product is CASTTGTSGGADEQFF.

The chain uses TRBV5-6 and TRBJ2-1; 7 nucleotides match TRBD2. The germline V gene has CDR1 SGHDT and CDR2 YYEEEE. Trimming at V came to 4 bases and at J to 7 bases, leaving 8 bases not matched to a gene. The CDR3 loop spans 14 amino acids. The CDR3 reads CASSRAGRVNEQFF. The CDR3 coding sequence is TGTGCCAGCAGCCGAGCGGGGAGGGTAAATGAGCAGTTCTTC.

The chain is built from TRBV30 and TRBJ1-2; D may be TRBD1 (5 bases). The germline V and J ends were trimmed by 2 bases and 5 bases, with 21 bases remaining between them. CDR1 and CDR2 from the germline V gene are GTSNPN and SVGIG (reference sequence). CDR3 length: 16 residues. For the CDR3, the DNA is TGTGCCTGGAGTATCCGTCCAGCGGGGTGGGGGTATGGCTACACCTTC. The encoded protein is CAWSIRPAGWGYGYTF.

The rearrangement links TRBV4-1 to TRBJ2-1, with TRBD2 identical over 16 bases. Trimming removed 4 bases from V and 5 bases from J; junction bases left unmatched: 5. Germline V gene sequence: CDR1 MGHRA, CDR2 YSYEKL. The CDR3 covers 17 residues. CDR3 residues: CASSLEGTSGGDNEQFF. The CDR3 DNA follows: TGCGCCAGCAGCCTGGAGGGGACTAGCGGGGGGGACAATGAGCAGTTCTTC.

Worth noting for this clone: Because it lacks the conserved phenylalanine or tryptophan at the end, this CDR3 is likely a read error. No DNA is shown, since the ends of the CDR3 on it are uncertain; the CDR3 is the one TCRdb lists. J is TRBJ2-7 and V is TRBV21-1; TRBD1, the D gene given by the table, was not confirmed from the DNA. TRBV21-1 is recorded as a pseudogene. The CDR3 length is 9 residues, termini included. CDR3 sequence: CASTMDRAN.

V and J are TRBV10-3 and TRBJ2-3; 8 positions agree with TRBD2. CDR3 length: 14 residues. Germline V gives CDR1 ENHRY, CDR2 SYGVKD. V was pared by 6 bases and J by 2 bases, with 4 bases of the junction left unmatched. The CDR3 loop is CAIREAGDTDTQYF. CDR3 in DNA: TGTGCCATCAGGGAAGCGGGGGACACAGATACGCAGTATTTT.